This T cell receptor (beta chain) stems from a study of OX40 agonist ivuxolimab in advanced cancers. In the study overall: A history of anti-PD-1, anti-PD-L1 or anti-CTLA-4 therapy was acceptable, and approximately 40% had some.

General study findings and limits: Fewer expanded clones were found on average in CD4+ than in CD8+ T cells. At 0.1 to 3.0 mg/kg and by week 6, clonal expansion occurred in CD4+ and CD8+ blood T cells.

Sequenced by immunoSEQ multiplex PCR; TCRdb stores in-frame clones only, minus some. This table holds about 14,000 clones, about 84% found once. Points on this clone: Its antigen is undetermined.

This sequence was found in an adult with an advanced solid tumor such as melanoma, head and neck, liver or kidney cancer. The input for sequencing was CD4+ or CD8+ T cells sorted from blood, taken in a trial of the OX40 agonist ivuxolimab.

CDR3: CASSYSRLAGQETQYF. For the CDR3, the DNA is TGTGCCAGCAGTTATTCGCGACTAGCGGGACAAGAGACCCAGTACTTC. The J gene is TRBJ2-5, the V gene TRBV27; 11 bases fit TRBD2. CDR3 length: 16 residues. J gave up 2 bases and V 4 bases, and 6 bases lay outside the gene matches. Germline-derived CDR1 and CDR2 are MNHEY and SMNVEV (reference sequence).